These 23 T cell receptor beta chains were sequenced from one sample in a study of molecular identifiers for immune sequencing clone quantification (dated by TCRdb to the late 2010s). Library creation used PCR. Sequenced using a NextSeq 500. TCRdb reanalyzed the raw reads on its own, using fastp at Q25 for trimming and MiXCR for clone calling, and kept in-frame beta chains. CDR3 protein duplicates are merged, each entry listing the most common genes and DNA. Present in this sample are approximately 320,000 distinct CDR3 sequences, roughly 24% of which were seen just once. About 0.7% of the sample rests with the top ten. The source material was naive CD8+ T cells from blood, with Jurkat cell RNA spiked in. This sample's cell subset or site label indicates: FACS-sorted CD8+CD4-CCR7+CD45RA+ naive T cells. The origin of the receptors is a human donor in good health. Some libraries in this study had Jurkat cell RNA spiked in.

About this clonotype itself: A much larger clone is a single base away; this may be a read error. The chain is built from TRBV15 and TRBJ1-4, with D possibly being TRBD1 (5 bases). This CDR3 is built from 16 residues. Germline V CDR1 and CDR2: LNHNV, YYDKDF (reference sequence). As DNA, the CDR3 is TGTACCACCAGCATGCAGAGACAGCCAACTAATGAAAAACTGTTTTTT. It yields the protein CTTSMQRQPTNEKLFF.

The chain has TRBV7-8 and TRBJ2-7; no reliable D call. CDR3 length: 12 amino acids. Deletions cut 1 base from V and 5 bases from J, with 6 bases between. The germline gives CDR1 SGHVS, CDR2 FQNEAQ. CDR3 bases: TGTGCCAGCAGCTTAGTAATCCACGAGCAGTACTTC. It specifies CASSLVIHEQYF.

The table lists this clonotype with a few counts. V gene TRBV6-5 combines with J gene TRBJ2-5; D tentatively reads TRBD1 or TRBD2 (5 bases each). Germline V gives CDR1 MNHEY, CDR2 SVGAGI. Trimming left V 6 bases short and J 4 bases short, with 15 bases between. The CDR3 spans 14 residues. The CDR3 coding sequence is TGTGCCAGCAGCCTCAGGGTCCGGGGAGAGACCCAGTACTTC. Its translation is CASSLRVRGETQYF.

This clonotype has a count of ten or more. This sequence joins TRBV9 and TRBJ1-6, with a possible D match to TRBD1 (6 bases). Germline CDR1 reads SGDLS; CDR2 reads YYNGEE. The CDR3 spans 13 residues. The V and J ends lost 3 bases and 10 bases respectively, with 11 bases between them. CDR3 DNA sequence: TGTGCCAGCAGCGCAACAGGGTCGTCACCCCTCCACTTT. Protein: CASSATGSSPLHF. The full variable domain, in which reference TRBV9 and TRBJ1-6 provide the parts outside the CDR3, is DSGVTQTPKHLITATGQRVTLRCSPRSGDLSVYWYQQSLDQGLQFLIQYYNGEERAKGNILERFSAQQFPDLHSELNLSSLELGDSALYFCASSATGSSPLHFGNGTRLTVT.

The chain links TRBV29-1 to TRBJ2-7; tentative D call: TRBD1 (6 bases). The germline V gene encodes CDR1 SQVTM and CDR2 ANQGSEA. V dropped 4 bases and J dropped 4 bases, with 17 bases sitting between them. The length of the CDR3 is 14 residues. CDR3 region: CSVALVRGLYEQYF. The DNA for the CDR3 is TGCAGCGTTGCCCTTGTCAGGGGTTTGTACGAGCAGTACTTC.

V gene TRBV7-6 combines with J gene TRBJ1-3, with D possibly matching TRBD1 (5 bases). The germline V gene has CDR1 SGHVS and CDR2 FNYEAQ. This CDR3 contains 16 residues. Trimming took 4 bases from V and 2 from J, leaving 15 bases between them. The CDR3 region has the DNA TGTGCCAGCAGCTCCACCCTTGGGGCGGCTGGAAACACCATATATTTT. Amino acid sequence: CASSSTLGAAGNTIYF.

This clonotype was seen at least ten times. The CDR3: CASSFRFAGELFF. In DNA form, the CDR3 reads TGTGCCAGCAGTTTTAGGTTCGCCGGGGAGCTGTTTTTT. This chain uses TRBV27 with TRBJ2-2; D is uncertain. There are 13 residues in the CDR3. Per germline, CDR1 MNHEY and CDR2 SMNVEV (reference sequence). The V gene lost 3 bases and the J gene lost 6 bases, with 8 bases spanning the gap.

The table lists this clonotype with a few counts. This rearrangement joins TRBV29-1 to TRBJ2-7; 11 positions agree with TRBD1. The V gene end was trimmed by 6 bases and the J gene end by 4 bases; junction bases not matched to a gene: 5. Germline lookup yields CDR1 SQVTM and CDR2 ANQGSEA. This CDR3 has 13 residues. The CDR3 sequence is CSVLDRGQYEQYF. The DNA for the CDR3 is TGCAGCGTCCTGGACAGGGGGCAGTACGAGCAGTACTTC.

This clonotype was counted only a few times. The V and J genes are TRBV27 and TRBJ1-5; TRBD1 matches at 10 bases. Per the germline V gene, CDR1 is MNHEY and CDR2 is SMNVEV (reference sequence). This CDR3 is built from 15 residues. V shed 3 bases and J 5 bases; nucleotides not matched to a gene: 4. CDR3 amino acids: CASSFGTGAHQPQHF. CDR3 nucleotides: TGTGCCAGCAGTTTTGGGACAGGGGCTCATCAGCCCCAGCATTTT.

As concerns this clonotype: A single base separates this from a much larger clone, so it may be a read error. The V gene is TRBV4-3, the J gene TRBJ1-2, with D unclear. CDR3 size: 15 residues. Germline-derived CDR1 and CDR2 are LGHNA and YSLEER. As DNA, the CDR3 is TGCCCCAGCAGCCAAGAACCAGGATACCACTATGGCTACACCTTC. Amino acids: CPSSQEPGYHYGYTF.

Comments on this clonotype: A read error is likely, as this CDR3 ends without the conserved phenylalanine or tryptophan. The chain recombines TRBV9 with TRBJ2-3, with no clear D. V was cut by 0 bases and J by 6 bases, with 11 bases left in between. The CDR3 totals 14 residues. Per the germline V gene, CDR1 is SGDLS and CDR2 is YYNGEE. In DNA, the CDR3 is TGTGCCAGCAGCGTAGGTAGTAGTTTGGATACGCAGTATGTA. Its protein is CASSVGSSLDTQYV.

This clonotype was counted only a few times. V usage is TRBV10-3 and J usage is TRBJ2-5, with D tentatively TRBD1 (5 bases). CDR3 size: 12 residues. Per the germline V gene, CDR1 is ENHRY and CDR2 is SYGVKD. V lost 4 bases and J lost 5, with 8 bases in between. This chain's CDR3 is CAISGTRETQYF. The DNA for the CDR3 is TGTGCCATCAGTGGGACAAGGGAGACCCAGTACTTC.

Turning to this clonotype: Since no conserved phenylalanine or tryptophan closes the CDR3, a read error is the likely cause. J is TRBJ2-5 and V is TRBV19, with TRBD2 matching 12 bases. The ends lost 6 bases at V and 5 bases at J; junction bases unmatched: 7. Germline lookup yields CDR1 LNHDA and CDR2 SQIVND (reference sequence). The CDR3 covers 15 residues. DNA of the CDR3: TGTGCCAGTAGGACTAGCGGGAGTCTTTCCGAGACCCAGTACCTC. Translating gives CASRTSGSLSETQYL.

Remarks on this clonotype: A clone one base away is much larger, so this may be a read error. V is TRBV4-1 and J is TRBJ2-3, with D possibly matching TRBD1 (6 bases). Trimming removed 1 base from V and 4 bases from J, with 15 bases in between. CDR1 is MGHRA, CDR2 YSYEKL, per germline. This CDR3 has 16 residues. The CDR3 reads CASSQVLGAGADTQYF. In DNA form, the CDR3 reads TGCGCCAGCAGCCAAGTCTTGGGGGCCGGAGCAGATACGCAGTATTTT.

This clonotype was counted at least ten times. The V gene is TRBV7-9, the J gene TRBJ2-1, with D possibly matching TRBD1 (6 bases). CDR3 length equals 15 residues. CDR1 is SEHNR, CDR2 FQNEAQ, per germline (reference sequence). With 5 bases removed from V and 0 bases from J, the gap between germline ends came to 11 bases. The CDR3 reads CASSLQGHSYNEQFF. Here the CDR3 DNA reads TGTGCCAGCAGCCTTCAGGGGCACTCCTACAATGAGCAGTTCTTC.

Points on this clonotype: A clone one base away is much larger, so this may be a read error. CDR3 in amino acids: CSADGSGVHGYAF. The CDR3 DNA follows: TGCAGCGCTGACGGATCAGGGGTTCATGGCTACGCCTTC. V usage is TRBV29-1 and J usage is TRBJ1-2; tentatively, D is TRBD1 (6 bases). CDR3 length: 13 amino acids. Per the germline V gene, CDR1 is SQVTM and CDR2 is ANQGSEA. The whole variable domain, remainder taken from reference TRBV29-1 and TRBJ1-2, is SAVISQKPSRDICQRGTSLTIQCQVDSQVTMMFWYRQQPGQSLTLIATANQGSEATYESGFVIDKFPISRPNLTFSTLTVSNMSPEDSSIYLCSADGSGVHGYAFGSGTRLTVV.

About this clonotype: A single base separates this from a much larger clone, so it may be a read error. The DNA for the CDR3 is TGTGCCAGCAGCGTAGCTCCAGGGGAGAGGGAAAAACTGTTATTT. It encodes CASSVAPGEREKLLF. This chain joins TRBV9 and TRBJ1-4, with a possible D match to TRBD1 (6 bases). The CDR3 contains 15 residues. The V gene's germline CDR1 is SGDLS and CDR2 YYNGEE.

Note on this clonotype: With a much larger clone just one base away, this may be a read error. The chain is built from TRBV13 and TRBJ2-5; 7 bases fit TRBD1. CDR3 length equals 14 residues. CDR1 and CDR2 from the germline V gene are PRHDT and FYEKMQ (reference sequence). CDR3 nucleotides: TGTGCCAGCAGCACCCGACAGGGCCAAGGGACCCAGTACTTC. It encodes CASSTRQGQGTQYF. Combining the CDR3 with reference TRBV13 and TRBJ2-5 gives the whole variable domain AAGVIQSPRHLIKEKRETATLKCYPIPRHDTVYWYQQGPGQDPQFLISFYEKMQSDKGSIPDRFSAQQFSDYHSELNMSSLELGDSALYFCASSTRQGQGTQYFGPGTRLLVL.

The V gene is TRBV3-1, the J gene TRBJ2-6; 10 bases align to TRBD2. CDR3 length equals 18 residues. J was trimmed by 1 base and V by 3 bases; bases with no gene match: 6. Germline values: CDR1 LGHDT, CDR2 YNNKEL (reference sequence). CDR3 loop: CASSHGLAEISGANVLTF. The CDR3, as DNA: TGTGCCAGCAGCCACGGACTAGCGGAAATTTCTGGGGCCAACGTCCTGACTTTC. Together with reference TRBV3-1 and TRBJ2-6, the CDR3 gives the full variable domain: DTAVSQTPKYLVTQMGNDKSIKCEQNLGHDTMYWYKQDSKKFLKIMFSYNNKELIINETVPNRFSPKSPDKAHLNLHINSLELGDSAVYFCASSHGLAEISGANVLTFGAGSRLTVL.

This clonotype has just a few counts. V usage is TRBV7-9 and J usage is TRBJ1-1; 7 positions match TRBD1. Germline-derived CDR1 and CDR2 are SEHNR and FQNEAQ (reference sequence). CDR3 size: 15 residues. The trim removed 3 bases at V and 0 bases at J, leaving 4 bases unmatched. In nucleotides, the CDR3 is TGTGCCAGCAGCTTGGAGACAGGGATGAACACTGAAGCTTTCTTT. Its protein is CASSLETGMNTEAFF.

This clonotype was counted at least ten times. The chain joins TRBV7-9 to TRBJ1-1; no definite D call. V was trimmed by 5 bases and J by 1 base, leaving 8 bases between them. The CDR3 extends over 13 amino acids. CDR1 is SEHNR, CDR2 FQNEAQ, per germline (reference sequence). CDR3 bases: TGTGCCAGCAGCCCATTAGCGAACACTGAAGCTTTCTTT. It codes for CASSPLANTEAFF. Combining the CDR3 with reference TRBV7-9 and TRBJ1-1 gives the whole variable domain DTGVSQNPRHKITKRGQNVTFRCDPISEHNRLYWYRQTLGQGPEFLTYFQNEAQLEKSRLLSDRFSAERPKGSFSTLEIQRTEQGDSAMYLCASSPLANTEAFFGQGTRLTVV.

Of note for this clonotype: A much larger clone differs from this one at a single base, so this may be a read error. CDR3 region: CASRQWSGNEQPQHF. CDR3 coding DNA: TGCGCCAGCAGACAATGGTCGGGTAATGAACAGCCCCAGCATTTT. The gene calls are TRBV4-1 and TRBJ1-5, with unresolved D. The CDR3 runs to 15 residues. Germline values: CDR1 MGHRA, CDR2 YSYEKL. V lost 6 bases and J lost 7, with 19 bases in between.

This clonotype was seen ten or more times. The chain has TRBV28 and TRBJ2-5; D gene ambiguous. The CDR3 contains 15 residues. Looked up from germline, CDR1 is MDHEN and CDR2 is SYDVKM. V was trimmed by 1 base and J by 3 bases, leaving 12 bases between them. CDR3: CASSLFRGQEETQYF. CDR3 DNA: TGTGCCAGCAGTTTATTCCGAGGCCAGGAAGAGACCCAGTACTTC.